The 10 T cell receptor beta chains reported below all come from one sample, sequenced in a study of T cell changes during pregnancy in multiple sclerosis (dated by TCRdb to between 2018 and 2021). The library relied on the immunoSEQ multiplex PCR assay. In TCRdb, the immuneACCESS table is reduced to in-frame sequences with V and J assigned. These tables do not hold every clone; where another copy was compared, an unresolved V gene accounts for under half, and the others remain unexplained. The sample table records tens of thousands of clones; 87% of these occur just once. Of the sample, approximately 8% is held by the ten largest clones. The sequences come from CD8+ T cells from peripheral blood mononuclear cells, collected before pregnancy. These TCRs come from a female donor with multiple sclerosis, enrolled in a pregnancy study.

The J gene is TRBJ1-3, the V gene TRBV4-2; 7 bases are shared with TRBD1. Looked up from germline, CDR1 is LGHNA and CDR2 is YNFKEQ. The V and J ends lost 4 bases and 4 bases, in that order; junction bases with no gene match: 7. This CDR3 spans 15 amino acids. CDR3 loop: CASSLYRGEGNTIYF. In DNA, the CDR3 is TGTGCCAGCAGCCTTTACAGGGGCGAAGGAAACACCATATATTTT.

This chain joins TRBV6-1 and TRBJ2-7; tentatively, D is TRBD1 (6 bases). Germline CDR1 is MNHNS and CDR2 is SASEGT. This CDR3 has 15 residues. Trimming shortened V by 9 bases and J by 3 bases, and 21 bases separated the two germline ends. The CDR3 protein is CASQEIRDKIYEQYF. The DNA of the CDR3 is TGTGCCAGTCAAGAAATCCGGGACAAGATCTACGAGCAGTACTTC.

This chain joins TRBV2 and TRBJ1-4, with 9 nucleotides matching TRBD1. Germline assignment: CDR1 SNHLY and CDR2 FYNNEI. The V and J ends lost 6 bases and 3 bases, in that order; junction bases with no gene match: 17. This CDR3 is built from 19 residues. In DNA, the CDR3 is TGTGCCAGCAGCCTGGATCCGGGACAGGGTCGTCAGGCTAATGAAAAACTGTTTTTT. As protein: CASSLDPGQGRQANEKLFF.

CDR3 in amino acids: CASSLTGGADTQYF. CDR3 in DNA: TGTGCCAGCAGCTTGACGGGAGGGGCCGATACGCAGTATTTT. J is TRBJ2-3 and V is TRBV11-2; TRBD2 agrees at 8 bases. The trim removed 3 bases at V and 6 bases at J, leaving 5 bases unmatched. The CDR3 is made up of 14 amino acids. Germline loops: CDR1 SGHAT, CDR2 FQNNGV.

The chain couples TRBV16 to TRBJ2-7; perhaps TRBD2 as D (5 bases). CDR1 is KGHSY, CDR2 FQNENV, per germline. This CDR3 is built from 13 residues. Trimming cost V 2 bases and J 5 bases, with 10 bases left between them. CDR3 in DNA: TGTGCCAGCAGCCAACCCCCCGGGGACGAGCAGTACTTC. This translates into CASSQPPGDEQYF.

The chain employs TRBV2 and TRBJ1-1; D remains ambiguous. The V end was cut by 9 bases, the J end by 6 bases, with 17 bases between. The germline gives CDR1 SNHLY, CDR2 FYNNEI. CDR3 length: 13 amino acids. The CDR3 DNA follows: TGTGCCAGTTCATGGACGAGGGCTTCTGAAGCTTTCTTT. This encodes CASSWTRASEAFF.

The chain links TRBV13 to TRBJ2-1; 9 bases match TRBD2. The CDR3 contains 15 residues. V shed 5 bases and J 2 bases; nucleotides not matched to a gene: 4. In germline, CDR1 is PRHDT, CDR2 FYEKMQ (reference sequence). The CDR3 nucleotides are TGTGCCAGCAGCCCCGGGACTAGCCCCTACAATGAGCAGTTCTTC. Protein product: CASSPGTSPYNEQFF.

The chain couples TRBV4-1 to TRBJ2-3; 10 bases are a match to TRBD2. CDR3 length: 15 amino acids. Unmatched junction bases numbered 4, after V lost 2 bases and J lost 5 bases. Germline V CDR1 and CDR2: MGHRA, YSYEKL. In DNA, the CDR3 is TGCGCCAGCAGCCAACTTAGCGGGGGGCAAGATACGCAGTATTTT. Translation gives CASSQLSGGQDTQYF.

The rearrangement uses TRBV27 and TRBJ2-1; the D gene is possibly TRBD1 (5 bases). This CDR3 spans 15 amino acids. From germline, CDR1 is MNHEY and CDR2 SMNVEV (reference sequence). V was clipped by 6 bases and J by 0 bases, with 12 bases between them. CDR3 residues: CASRRTKSSYNEQFF. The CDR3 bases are TGTGCCAGCAGGAGGACAAAATCCTCCTACAATGAGCAGTTCTTC.

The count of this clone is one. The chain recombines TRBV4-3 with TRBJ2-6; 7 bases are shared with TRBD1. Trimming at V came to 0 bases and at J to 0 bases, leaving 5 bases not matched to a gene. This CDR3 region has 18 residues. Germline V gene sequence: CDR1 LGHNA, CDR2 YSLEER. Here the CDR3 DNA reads TGCGCCAGCAGCCAAGAGCCTGGGACAGTCTCTGGGGCCAACGTCCTGACTTTC. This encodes CASSQEPGTVSGANVLTF.